The 19 T cell receptor beta chains given below trace back to one sample, sequenced in a study of PD-1 blockade in classical Hodgkin lymphoma (dated by TCRdb to 2020 to 2021). The sample's time point label is to be understood as: cycle 2 day 1 (C2D1) of nivolumab. Every trial patient had relapsed following autologous stem cell transplantation, and prior brentuximab vedotin exposure was what differed among cohorts A, B and C. Libraries came from the immunoSEQ multiplex PCR assay. Held by TCRdb, this immuneACCESS table contains in-frame sequences only and omits some clones. Under half of the omission traces to an unresolved V gene where checked; the cause of the rest is unknown. The sample profile shows about 22,000 clones; about three quarters of them were found once. Clones ranked in the top ten supply about 18% of the sample. The material sequenced was peripheral blood mononuclear cells (PBMCs), taken before the second cycle of nivolumab. These receptor sequences come from a human donor with classical Hodgkin lymphoma.

The chain uses TRBV19 and TRBJ2-6, with D possibly being TRBD2 (5 bases). V lost 7 bases to trimming and J lost 0 bases, with 7 bases between them. Germline V CDR1 and CDR2: LNHDA, SQIVND (reference sequence). The CDR3 extends over 14 amino acids. The CDR3 here is CASTTSSGANVLTF. The CDR3 DNA sequence: TGTGCCAGTACAACTAGCTCTGGGGCCAACGTCCTGACTTTC.

The rearrangement links TRBV4-2 to TRBJ2-1; D is unclear. V lost 0 bases and J 0 bases, leaving 9 bases between the germline ends. The CDR3 covers 16 residues. Germline V gene data show CDR1 as LGHNA and CDR2 as YNFKEQ. CDR3 residues: CASSQETELSYNEQFF. CDR3 DNA sequence: TGTGCCAGCAGCCAAGAGACGGAACTCTCCTACAATGAGCAGTTCTTC.

The chain carries TRBV15 and TRBJ1-1; 9 bases are a match to TRBD1. V shed 5 bases, J shed 0 bases, and the junction held 1 base outside the gene matches. The CDR3 contains 14 residues. CDR1 is LNHNV, CDR2 YYDKDF, per germline (reference sequence). The CDR3 sequence is CATSRTGVNTEAFF. The CDR3, as DNA: TGTGCCACCAGCCGGACAGGGGTGAACACTGAAGCTTTCTTT.

This chain connects TRBV6-6 to TRBJ1-5, with D hard to call. From germline, CDR1 is MNHNY and CDR2 SVGAGI (reference sequence). CDR3 length: 14 amino acids. V was clipped by 10 bases and J by 1 base, with 14 bases between them. CDR3 in DNA: TGTGCCACCCGACCGGGATGGAGCAATCAGCCCCAGCATTTT. Protein: CATRPGWSNQPQHF.

As DNA, the CDR3 is TGTGCCAGCAGTTACGGATCCTCTGGAAACACCATATATTTT. It is translated as CASSYGSSGNTIYF. This chain joins TRBV6-6 and TRBJ1-3; no reliable D call. CDR3 length: 14 residues. Germline CDR1 is MNHNY and CDR2 is SVGAGI (reference sequence). Trimming took 2 bases from V and 0 from J, leaving 5 bases between them.

The chain is built from TRBV6-1 and TRBJ2-7, with TRBD1 as a possible D gene (6 bases). V gave up 6 bases and J gave up 4 bases, with 16 bases separating them. From germline, CDR1 is MNHNS and CDR2 SASEGT. The CDR3 has 14 residues. This CDR3 is CASREWGLQYEQYF. As DNA, the CDR3 is TGTGCCAGCAGGGAGTGGGGGCTTCAGTACGAGCAGTACTTC.

This chain connects TRBV9 to TRBJ2-3; no firm D call. The CDR3 length is 12 residues. The germline CDR1 and CDR2 sequences are SGDLS and YYNGEE. The V gene lost 4 bases and the J gene lost 5 bases, with 8 bases spanning the gap. The CDR3 region has the DNA TGTGCCAGCAGCCCCGCGCTAGATACGCAGTATTTT. Translated: CASSPALDTQYF.

The chain couples TRBV19 to TRBJ2-5; TRBD2 matches 8 bases. CDR3 size: 14 residues. CDR1 LNHDA and CDR2 SQIVND come from the germline V gene (reference sequence). V lost 5 bases, J lost 2 bases, and 4 bases stayed unmatched. This CDR3 is CASSLTSEQETQYF. The CDR3 DNA sequence: TGTGCCAGTAGTTTGACTAGCGAACAAGAGACCCAGTACTTC.

This sequence joins TRBV15 and TRBJ1-5; 8 positions match TRBD1. V trimming: 6 bases; J trimming: 6 bases; junction bases outside the gene matches: 10. Germline V gene data show CDR1 as LNHNV and CDR2 as YYDKDF (reference sequence). The CDR3 contains 15 residues. CDR3 region: CATSPTGGLSQPQHF. For the CDR3, the DNA is TGTGCCACCAGTCCAACAGGGGGACTCTCTCAGCCCCAGCATTTT.

CDR3 amino acids: CASRVAFGSQRGYTF. The CDR3 DNA reads as TGTGCCAGCAGAGTGGCTTTCGGCAGCCAGCGGGGCTACACCTTC. V and J are TRBV6-1 and TRBJ1-2, with D uncertain. Trimming took 6 bases from V and 8 from J, leaving 22 bases between them. This CDR3 spans 15 amino acids. From germline, CDR1 is MNHNS and CDR2 SASEGT.

This clone was detected only once. The chain carries TRBV6-1 and TRBJ1-2; 8 bases match TRBD1. Germline V gene sequence: CDR1 MNHNS, CDR2 SASEGT. Unmatched junction bases numbered 14, after V lost 6 bases and J lost 8 bases. The CDR3 loop spans 15 amino acids. The CDR3 DNA is TGTGCCAGCAGGACAGGGGACCTGTTTGGTTTCGGCTACACCTTC. Amino acid sequence: CASRTGDLFGFGYTF.

This clone was detected only once. The rearrangement joins TRBV18 to TRBJ1-1; possibly TRBD1 for D (5 bases). The length of the CDR3 is 13 residues. Deletions cut 4 bases from V and 1 base from J, with 7 bases between. Germline V gene data show CDR1 as KGHSH and CDR2 as LQKENI. CDR3 in amino acids: CASSLTGNTEAFF. CDR3 nucleotide sequence: TGTGCCAGCTCACTAACAGGGAACACTGAAGCTTTCTTT.

V usage is TRBV2 and J usage is TRBJ2-7, with TRBD2 matching 10 bases. In germline, CDR1 is SNHLY, CDR2 FYNNEI. The CDR3 covers 16 residues. With V trimmed by 6 bases and J by 2 bases, 10 bases remained unmatched. This chain's CDR3 is CASSLPGLASPYEQYF. CDR3 nucleotide sequence: TGTGCCAGCAGCCTGCCGGGACTAGCGTCCCCCTACGAGCAGTACTTC.

The gene calls are TRBV5-4 and TRBJ2-1, with 7 bases fitting TRBD1. CDR1 and CDR2 from the germline V gene are SGHNT and YYREEE (reference sequence). This CDR3 comprises 16 residues. V was pared by 4 bases and J by 3 bases, with 10 bases of the junction left unmatched. The CDR3 loop reads CASSATGVGHYNEQFF. The CDR3 DNA is TGTGCCAGCAGCGCTACAGGGGTCGGGCACTACAATGAGCAGTTCTTC.

The genes are TRBV7-8 and TRBJ2-2, with 12 bases matching TRBD2. Trimming removed 0 bases from V and 2 bases from J; junction bases left unmatched: 4. CDR1 and CDR2 from the germline V gene are SGHVS and FQNEAQ. The CDR3 covers 18 residues. Written as DNA, the CDR3 is TGTGCCAGCAGCTTAGCGGCTAGCGGGAGGGTTAACACCGGGGAGCTGTTTTTT. Its protein product is CASSLAASGRVNTGELFF.

The chain links TRBV6-4 to TRBJ2-7, with TRBD2 identical over 7 bases. The germline CDR1 and CDR2 sequences are MRHNA and SNTAGT. The CDR3 totals 17 residues. The V gene end was trimmed by 4 bases and the J gene end by 2 bases; junction bases not matched to a gene: 14. The CDR3 DNA sequence: TGTGCCAGCAGTGTAGCCCTCCTGGCGGGAGTGACCTACGAGCAGTACTTC. Protein: CASSVALLAGVTYEQYF.

The sample holds one count of this clone. The chain uses TRBV6-5 and TRBJ2-1, with TRBD1 matching 8 bases. The CDR3 runs to 14 residues. V lost 5 bases and J lost 7; bases outside the gene matches: 7. The germline V gene has CDR1 MNHEY and CDR2 SVGAGI. This CDR3 reads CASSKTGARNEQFF. In nucleotides, the CDR3 is TGTGCCAGCAGTAAGACAGGGGCTCGGAATGAGCAGTTCTTC.

This sequence joins TRBV23-1 and TRBJ2-5, with a possible D match to TRBD1 (5 bases). TRBV23-1 is annotated as an ORF whose role is uncertain. Trimming removed 2 bases from V and 3 bases from J, with 13 bases in between. The CDR3 has 15 amino acids. The CDR3, as DNA: TGCGCCAGCAGTCAAGTAAAGGGGAAAAAAGAGACCCAGTACTTC. Its protein is CASSQVKGKKETQYF.

This chain connects TRBV18 to TRBJ1-4, with D possibly being TRBD1 (6 bases). The V end was cut by 0 bases, the J end by 8 bases, with 13 bases between. CDR1 KGHSH and CDR2 LQKENI come from the germline V gene. There are 15 residues in the CDR3. CDR3 region: CASSPPAGVGEKLFF. For the CDR3, the DNA is TGTGCCAGCTCACCACCCGCAGGGGTTGGAGAAAAACTGTTTTTT.